The table lists the clone carrying this T cell receptor (beta chain) with a few counts. Its antigen is undetermined. This entry comes from a study of response to subunit inactivated influenza vaccine. Findings and limits, study-wide: It was suggested by the authors that few new T cells are recruited by each seasonal influenza vaccination.

In TCRdb, the RT-PCR reads were re-called with MiXCR into one record per CDR3 protein. The top ten clones hold 6.5% to 8.5% of a sample with approximately 730,000 distinct CDR3 sequences, more than 11% of them seen once. The TCR was taken from a man aged 45-60 years who received an inactivated influenza vaccine. The material sequenced was PBMCs from blood, taken about 14 days before vaccination.

DNA of the CDR3: TGCAGTGCTGAACTAGGGGGGACTATCTACGAGCAGTACTTC. Its translation: CSAELGGTIYEQYF. The chain is built from TRBV20-1 and TRBJ2-7; D is possibly TRBD2 (7 bases). Germline CDR1 reads DFQATT; CDR2 reads SNEGSKA (reference sequence). CDR3 length: 14 amino acids. The V end was cut by 5 bases, the J end by 3 bases, with 17 bases between.